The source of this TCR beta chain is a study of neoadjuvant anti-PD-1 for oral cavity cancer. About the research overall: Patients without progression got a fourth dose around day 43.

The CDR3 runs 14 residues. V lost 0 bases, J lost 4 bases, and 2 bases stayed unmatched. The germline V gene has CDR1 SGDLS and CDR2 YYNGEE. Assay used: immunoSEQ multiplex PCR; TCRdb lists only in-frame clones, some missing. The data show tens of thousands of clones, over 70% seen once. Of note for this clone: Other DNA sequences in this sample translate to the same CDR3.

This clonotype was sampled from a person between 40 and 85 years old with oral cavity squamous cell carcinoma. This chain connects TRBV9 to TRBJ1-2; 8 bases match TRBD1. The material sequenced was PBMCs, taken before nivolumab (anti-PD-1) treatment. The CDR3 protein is CASSVGQGTYGYTF. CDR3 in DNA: TGTGCCAGCAGCGTAGGACAGGGGACCTATGGCTACACCTTC.